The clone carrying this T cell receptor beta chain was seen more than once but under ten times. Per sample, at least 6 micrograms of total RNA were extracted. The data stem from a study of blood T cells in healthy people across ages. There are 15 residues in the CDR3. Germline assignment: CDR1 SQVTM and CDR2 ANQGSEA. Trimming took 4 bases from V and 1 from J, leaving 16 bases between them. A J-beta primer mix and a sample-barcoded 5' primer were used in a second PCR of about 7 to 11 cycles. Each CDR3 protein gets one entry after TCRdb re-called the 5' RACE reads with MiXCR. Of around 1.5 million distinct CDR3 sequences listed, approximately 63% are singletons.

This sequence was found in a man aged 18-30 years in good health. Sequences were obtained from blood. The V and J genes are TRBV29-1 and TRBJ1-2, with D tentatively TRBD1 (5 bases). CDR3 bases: TGCAGCGTTGGAGTGACAGACAACTTTAACTATGGCTACACCTTC. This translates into CSVGVTDNFNYGYTF.